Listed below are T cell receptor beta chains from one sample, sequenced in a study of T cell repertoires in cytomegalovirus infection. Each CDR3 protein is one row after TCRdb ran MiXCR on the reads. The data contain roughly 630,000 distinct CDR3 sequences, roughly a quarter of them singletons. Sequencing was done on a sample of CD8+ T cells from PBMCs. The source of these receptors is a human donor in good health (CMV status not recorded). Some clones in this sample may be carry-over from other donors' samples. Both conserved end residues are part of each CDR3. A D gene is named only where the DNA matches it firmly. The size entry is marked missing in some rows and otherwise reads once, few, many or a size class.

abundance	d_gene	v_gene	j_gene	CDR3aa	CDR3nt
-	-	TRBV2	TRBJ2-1	CASSEGRHNEQFF	TGTGCCAGCAGTGAGGGCAGGCACAATGAGCAGTTCTTC
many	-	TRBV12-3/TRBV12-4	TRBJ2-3	CASSVDTDTQYF	TGTGCCAGCAGCGTTGACACAGATACGCAGTATTTT
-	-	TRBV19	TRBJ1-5	CASSIDDGLNQPQHF	TGTGCCAGTAGTATAGATGACGGGTTGAATCAGCCCCAGCATTTT
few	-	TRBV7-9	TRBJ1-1	CASSLIYRGGENTEAFF	TGTGCCAGCAGCTTAATCTATAGGGGAGGAGAGAACACTGAAGCTTTCTTT
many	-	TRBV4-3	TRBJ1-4	CASSQEGRDSATNEKLFF	TGCGCCAGCAGCCAAGAAGGAAGGGACTCGGCAACTAATGAAAAACTGTTTTTT
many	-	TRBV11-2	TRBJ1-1	CASSLWTTHISSEAFF	TGTGCCAGCAGCTTGTGGACCACCCACATAAGCTCTGAAGCTTTCTTT
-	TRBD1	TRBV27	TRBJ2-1	CASSSGQAYNEQFF	TGTGCCAGCAGTTCTGGACAGGCCTACAATGAGCAGTTCTTC
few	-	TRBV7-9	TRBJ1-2	CASSLKQGSTYGYTF	TGTGCCAGCAGCCTAAAGCAGGGCTCCACCTATGGCTACACCTTC
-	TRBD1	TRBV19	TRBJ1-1	CASSMQGAQNTEAFF	TGTGCCAGTAGTATGCAGGGGGCGCAGAACACTGAAGCTTTCTTT
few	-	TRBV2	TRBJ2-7	CASLTQWGRIYEQYF	TGTGCCAGCCTGACCCAATGGGGGAGAATCTACGAGCAGTACTTC
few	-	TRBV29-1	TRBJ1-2	CSVEDGAGAGYGYTF	TGCAGCGTTGAAGACGGGGCAGGGGCAGGCTATGGCTACACCTTC
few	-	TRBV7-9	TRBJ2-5	CASSPTGAGLALQETQYF	TGTGCCAGCAGCCCCACAGGGGCCGGACTAGCCCTCCAAGAGACCCAGTACTTC
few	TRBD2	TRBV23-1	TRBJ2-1	CASSQSALAGGPLEQFF	TGCGCCAGCAGTCAATCGGCCCTAGCGGGGGGGCCATTAGAGCAGTTCTTC
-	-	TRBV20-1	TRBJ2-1	CSAAPGRGYNEQFF	TGCAGTGCCGCCCCGGGACGGGGCTACAATGAGCAGTTCTTC
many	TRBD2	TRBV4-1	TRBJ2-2	CASSHRTSGGANTGELFF	TGCGCCAGCAGCCACAGGACTAGCGGGGGCGCGAACACCGGGGAGCTGTTTTTT
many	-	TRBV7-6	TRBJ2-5	CASSLTPYQETQYF	TGTGCCAGCAGCTTAACACCGTACCAAGAGACCCAGTACTTC
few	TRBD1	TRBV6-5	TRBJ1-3	CASIGDRSRGNTIYF	TGTGCCAGCATTGGGGACAGGTCTCGAGGAAACACCATATATTTT
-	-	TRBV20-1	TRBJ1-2	CSARATGSANYGYTF	TGCAGTGCTAGAGCCACAGGCTCAGCTAACTATGGCTACACCTTC
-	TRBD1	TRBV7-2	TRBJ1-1	CASSFHLTGGQAEAFF	TGTGCCAGCAGCTTTCACCTCACAGGGGGCCAGGCTGAAGCTTTCTTT
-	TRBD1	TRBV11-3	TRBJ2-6	CASSSGQPTPSGANVLTF	TGTGCCAGCAGCTCGGGACAGCCAACCCCTTCTGGGGCCAACGTCCTGACTTTC
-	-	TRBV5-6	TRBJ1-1	CASSGAGYTEAFF	TGTGCCAGCAGCGGAGCCGGATACACTGAAGCTTTCTTT
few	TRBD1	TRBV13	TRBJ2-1	CASSSGTGYMNEQFF	TGTGCCAGCAGTTCCGGGACAGGGTACATGAATGAGCAGTTCTTC
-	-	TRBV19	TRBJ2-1	CASSMGQQFF	TGTGCCAGTAGTATGGGGCAGCAGTTCTTC
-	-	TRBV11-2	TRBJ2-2	CASSYRTGWAGYTGELFF	TGTGCCAGCAGTTATCGTACAGGGTGGGCAGGATACACCGGGGAGCTGTTTTTT
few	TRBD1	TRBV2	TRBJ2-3	CASSGPRWAGGASDTQYF	TGTGCCAGCAGTGGCCCCAGGTGGGCAGGGGGCGCATCAGATACGCAGTATTTT
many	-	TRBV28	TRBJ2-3	CASSFWAGGTDTQYF	TGTGCCAGCAGTTTTTGGGCAGGGGGCACAGATACGCAGTATTTT
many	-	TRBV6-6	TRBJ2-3	CASIRPGPALSTDTQYF	TGTGCCAGCATCCGACCGGGACCTGCCCTTAGCACAGATACGCAGTATTTT
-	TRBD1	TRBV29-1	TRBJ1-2	CSVLTGGDYGYTF	TGCAGCGTGCTGACAGGGGGCGACTATGGCTACACCTTC
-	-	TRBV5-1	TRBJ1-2	CASSREPPTNYGYTF	TGCGCCAGCAGCAGAGAGCCACCTACTAACTATGGCTACACCTTC
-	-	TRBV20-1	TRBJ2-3	CSAGLGTVSTDTQYF	TGCAGTGCCGGACTCGGGACGGTTAGCACAGATACGCAGTATTTT
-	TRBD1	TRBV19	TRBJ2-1	CVSSSSGQGGDEQFF	TGTGTCAGTAGTAGCTCGGGACAGGGAGGCGATGAGCAGTTCTTC
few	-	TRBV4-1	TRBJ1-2	CASSREDRAYGYTF	TGCGCCAGCAGCCGAGAGGACAGAGCCTATGGCTACACCTTC
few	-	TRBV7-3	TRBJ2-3	CASSPTGTSTDTQYF	TGTGCCAGCAGCCCTACTGGGACTAGCACAGATACGCAGTATTTT
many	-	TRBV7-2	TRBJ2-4	CASSLGVGAKNIQYF	TGTGCCAGCAGCTTAGGGGTGGGGGCCAAAAACATTCAGTACTTC
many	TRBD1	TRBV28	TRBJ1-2	CASSKTGEGYTF	TGTGCCAGCAGTAAGACAGGGGAAGGCTACACCTTC
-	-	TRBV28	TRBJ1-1	CASSLYAGGEAFF	TGTGCCAGCAGTTTATACGCTGGCGGTGAAGCTTTCTTT
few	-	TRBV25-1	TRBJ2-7	CASSEQGGLMYEQYF	TGTGCCAGCAGTGAACAGGGGGGTTTAATGTACGAGCAGTACTTC
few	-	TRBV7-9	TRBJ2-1	CASMPSAYNEQFF	TGTGCCAGCATGCCCTCCGCCTACAATGAGCAGTTCTTC
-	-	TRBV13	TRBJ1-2	CASSLESGLVGYTF	TGTGCCAGCAGCTTAGAGTCAGGACTTGTTGGCTACACCTTC
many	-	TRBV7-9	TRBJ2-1	CASSEKDNEQFF	TGTGCCAGCAGCGAAAAGGATAATGAGCAGTTCTTC
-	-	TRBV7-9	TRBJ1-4	CASSQKGVQDEKLFF	TGTGCCAGCAGCCAAAAGGGGGTTCAGGATGAAAAACTGTTTTTT
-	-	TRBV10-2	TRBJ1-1	CATSPQGENTEAFF	TGCGCCACTTCCCCGCAGGGAGAGAACACTGAAGCTTTCTTT
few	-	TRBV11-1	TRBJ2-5	CASSQQGVQETQYF	TGTGCCAGCAGCCAGCAAGGAGTGCAAGAGACCCAGTACTTC
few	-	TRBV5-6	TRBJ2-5	CASSPASWETQYF	TGTGCCAGCAGCCCGGCCTCATGGGAGACCCAGTACTTC
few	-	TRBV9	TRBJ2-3	CASSQRVGSDTQYF	TGTGCCAGCAGCCAACGGGTGGGTTCAGATACGCAGTATTTT
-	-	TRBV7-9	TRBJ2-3	CASIPSSTDTQYF	TGTGCCAGCATACCCTCCAGCACAGATACGCAGTATTTT
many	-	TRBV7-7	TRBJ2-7	CASSFGNHYEQYF	TGTGCTAGCAGCTTTGGGAATCACTACGAGCAGTACTTC
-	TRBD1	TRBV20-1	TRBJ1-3	CSAQDRGPRNTIYF	TGCAGTGCCCAGGACAGGGGGCCAAGAAACACCATATATTTT
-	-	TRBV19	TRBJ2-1	CASSITGAYNEQFF	TGTGCCAGTAGTATAACAGGAGCCTACAATGAGCAGTTCTTC
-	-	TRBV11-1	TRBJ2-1	CASSLGTPGDEQFF	TGTGCCAGCAGCTTAGGGACCCCGGGGGATGAGCAGTTCTTC
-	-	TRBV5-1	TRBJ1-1	CASSFGTLTNTEAFF	TGCGCCAGCAGCTTCGGGACATTGACCAACACTGAAGCTTTCTTT
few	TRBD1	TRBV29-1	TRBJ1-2	CSVEDRSDRSTNYGYTF	TGCAGCGTTGAAGATCGTTCGGACAGGAGCACTAACTATGGCTACACCTTC
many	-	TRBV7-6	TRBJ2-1	CASSSPVEDEQFF	TGTGCCAGCAGCTCCCCGGTGGAGGATGAGCAGTTCTTC
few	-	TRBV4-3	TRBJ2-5	CASSQEGAPQETQYF	TGCGCCAGCAGCCAAGAAGGCGCTCCCCAAGAGACCCAGTACTTC
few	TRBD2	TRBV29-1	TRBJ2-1	CSATPDWRGGLNNEQFF	TGCAGCGCCACCCCGGACTGGCGGGGGGGCTTGAACAATGAGCAGTTCTTC
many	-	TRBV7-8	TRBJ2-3	CASSLASELADTQYF	TGTGCCAGCAGCTTAGCGTCGGAGTTGGCAGATACGCAGTATTTT
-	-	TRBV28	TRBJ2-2	CATGRGYTGELFF	TGTGCCACTGGTAGGGGGTACACCGGGGAGCTGTTTTTT
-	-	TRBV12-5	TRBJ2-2	CASGLSIQGSGELFF	TGTGCTAGTGGTTTGAGCATTCAGGGCTCCGGGGAGCTGTTTTTT
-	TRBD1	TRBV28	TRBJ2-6	CASSLDRGKAGANVLTF	TGTGCCAGCAGTTTGGACAGGGGAAAGGCTGGGGCCAACGTCCTGACTTTC